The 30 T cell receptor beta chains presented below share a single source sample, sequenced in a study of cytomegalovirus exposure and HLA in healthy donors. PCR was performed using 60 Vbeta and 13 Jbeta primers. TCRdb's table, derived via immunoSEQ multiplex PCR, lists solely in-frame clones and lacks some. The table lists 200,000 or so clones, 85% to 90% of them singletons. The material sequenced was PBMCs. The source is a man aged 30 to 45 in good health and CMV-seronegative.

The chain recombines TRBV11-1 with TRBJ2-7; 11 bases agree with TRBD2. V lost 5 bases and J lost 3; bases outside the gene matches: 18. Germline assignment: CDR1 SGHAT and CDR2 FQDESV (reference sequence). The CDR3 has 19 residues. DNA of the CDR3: TGTGCCAGCAGCCCCGACCGACTAGCGGGGCCACTAGACCTCTACGAGCAGTACTTC. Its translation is CASSPDRLAGPLDLYEQYF.

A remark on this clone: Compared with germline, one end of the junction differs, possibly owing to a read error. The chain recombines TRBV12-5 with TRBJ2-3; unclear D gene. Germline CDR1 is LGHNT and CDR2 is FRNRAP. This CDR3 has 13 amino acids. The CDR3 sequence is CASQPSPTDTQYF. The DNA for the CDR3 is TGTGCTAGCCAGCCCAGCCCCACAGATACGCAATATTTT.

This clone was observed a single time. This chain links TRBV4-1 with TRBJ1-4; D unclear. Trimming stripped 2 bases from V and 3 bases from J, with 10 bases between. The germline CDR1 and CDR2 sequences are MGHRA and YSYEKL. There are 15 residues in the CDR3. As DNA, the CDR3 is TGCGCCAGCAGCCAACAGGCAGGCCCTAATGAAAAACTGTTTTTT. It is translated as CASSQQAGPNEKLFF.

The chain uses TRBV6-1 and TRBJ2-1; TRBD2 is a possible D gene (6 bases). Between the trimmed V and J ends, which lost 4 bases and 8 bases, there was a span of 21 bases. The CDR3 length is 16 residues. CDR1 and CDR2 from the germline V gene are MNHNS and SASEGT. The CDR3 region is CASSALGGPGIDEQFF. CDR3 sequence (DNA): TGTGCCAGCAGTGCCCTTGGAGGGCCTGGAATCGATGAGCAGTTCTTC.

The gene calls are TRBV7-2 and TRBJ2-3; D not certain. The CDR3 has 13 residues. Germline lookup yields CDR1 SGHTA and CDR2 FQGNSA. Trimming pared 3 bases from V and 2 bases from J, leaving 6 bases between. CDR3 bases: TGTGCCAGCAGCTTGGCAGACACAGATACGCAGTATTTT. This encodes CASSLADTDTQYF.

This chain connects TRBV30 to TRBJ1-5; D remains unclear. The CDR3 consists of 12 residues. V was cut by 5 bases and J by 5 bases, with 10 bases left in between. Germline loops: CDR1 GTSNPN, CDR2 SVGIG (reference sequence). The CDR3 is CAWARRDQPQHF. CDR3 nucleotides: TGTGCCTGGGCCAGGCGAGATCAGCCCCAGCATTTT.

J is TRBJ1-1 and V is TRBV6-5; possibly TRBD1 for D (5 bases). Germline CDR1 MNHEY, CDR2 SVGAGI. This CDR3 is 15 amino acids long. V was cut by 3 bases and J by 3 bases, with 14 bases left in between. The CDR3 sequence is CASSYSLLGDTEAFF. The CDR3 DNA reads TGTGCCAGCAGTTATTCCCTTCTAGGGGACACTGAAGCTTTCTTT.

The CDR3 protein is CAWRTSGIVEQYF. As DNA, the CDR3 is TGTGCCTGGAGGACTAGCGGTATAGTTGAGCAGTACTTC. The chain couples TRBV30 to TRBJ2-7, with TRBD2 matching 9 bases. From germline, CDR1 is GTSNPN and CDR2 SVGIG (reference sequence). J was trimmed by 7 bases and V by 3 bases; bases with no gene match: 7. This CDR3 contains 13 residues.

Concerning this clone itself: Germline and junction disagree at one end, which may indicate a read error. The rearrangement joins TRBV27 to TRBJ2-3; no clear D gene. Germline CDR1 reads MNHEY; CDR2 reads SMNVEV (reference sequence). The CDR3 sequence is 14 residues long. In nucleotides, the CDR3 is TGTGCCAGCAATTTAGTACTCTCCACAGATACGCAGTATTTT. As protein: CASNLVLSTDTQYF.

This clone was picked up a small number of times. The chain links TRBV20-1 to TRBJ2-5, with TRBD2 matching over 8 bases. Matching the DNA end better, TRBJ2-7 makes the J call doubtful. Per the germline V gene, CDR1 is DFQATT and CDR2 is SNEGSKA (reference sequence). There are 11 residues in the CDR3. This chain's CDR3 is CSSGGGYEQYF. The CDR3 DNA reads TGCAGCAGTGGCGGGGGGTACGAGCAGTACTTC.

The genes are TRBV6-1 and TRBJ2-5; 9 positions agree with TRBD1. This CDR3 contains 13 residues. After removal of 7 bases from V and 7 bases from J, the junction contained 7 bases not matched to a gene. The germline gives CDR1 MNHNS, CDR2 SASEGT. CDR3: CASTGTGYGTQYF. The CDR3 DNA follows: TGTGCCAGCACCGGGACAGGGTATGGGACCCAGTACTTC.

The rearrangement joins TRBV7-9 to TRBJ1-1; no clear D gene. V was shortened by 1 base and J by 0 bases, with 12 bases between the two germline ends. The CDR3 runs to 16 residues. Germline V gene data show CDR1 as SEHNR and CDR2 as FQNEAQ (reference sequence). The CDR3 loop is CASSLGGLGMNTEAFF. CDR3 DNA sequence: TGTGCCAGCAGCTTAGGAGGGCTGGGGATGAACACTGAAGCTTTCTTT.

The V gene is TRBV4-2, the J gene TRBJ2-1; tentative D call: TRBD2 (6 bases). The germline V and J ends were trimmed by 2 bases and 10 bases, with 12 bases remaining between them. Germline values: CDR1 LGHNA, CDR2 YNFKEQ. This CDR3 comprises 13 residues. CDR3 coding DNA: TGTGCCAGCAGCCAATCTAGCGTTTGGGAGCAGTTCTTC. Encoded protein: CASSQSSVWEQFF.

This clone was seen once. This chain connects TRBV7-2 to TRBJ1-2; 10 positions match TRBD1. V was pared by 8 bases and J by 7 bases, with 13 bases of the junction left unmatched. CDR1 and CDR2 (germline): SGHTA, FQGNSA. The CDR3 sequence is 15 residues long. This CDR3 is CASGRPGTGVSGYTF. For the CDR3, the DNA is TGTGCCAGCGGACGTCCCGGGACAGGGGTGTCTGGCTACACCTTC.

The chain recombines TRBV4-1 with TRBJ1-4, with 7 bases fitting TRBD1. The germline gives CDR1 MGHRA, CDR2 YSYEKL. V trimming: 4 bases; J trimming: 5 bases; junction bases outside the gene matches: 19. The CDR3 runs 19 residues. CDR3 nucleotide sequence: TGCGCCAGCAGCCTAGGGGTGGCGCCTCCGGGACAGACGAATGAAAAACTGTTTTTT. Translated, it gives CASSLGVAPPGQTNEKLFF.

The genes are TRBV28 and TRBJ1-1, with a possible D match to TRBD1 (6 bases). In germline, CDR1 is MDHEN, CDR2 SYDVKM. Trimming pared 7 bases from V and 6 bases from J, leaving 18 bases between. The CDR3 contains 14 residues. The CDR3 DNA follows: TGTGCCAGCAAACCTGCAGGGGATCTCCCTGAAGCTTTCTTT. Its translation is CASKPAGDLPEAFF.

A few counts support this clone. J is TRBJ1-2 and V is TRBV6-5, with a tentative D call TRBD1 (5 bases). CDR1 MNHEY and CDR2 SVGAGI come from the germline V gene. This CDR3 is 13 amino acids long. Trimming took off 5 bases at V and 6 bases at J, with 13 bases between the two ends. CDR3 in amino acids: CASSEVGGDGYTF. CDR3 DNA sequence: TGTGCCAGCAGTGAAGTGGGGGGAGATGGCTACACCTTC.

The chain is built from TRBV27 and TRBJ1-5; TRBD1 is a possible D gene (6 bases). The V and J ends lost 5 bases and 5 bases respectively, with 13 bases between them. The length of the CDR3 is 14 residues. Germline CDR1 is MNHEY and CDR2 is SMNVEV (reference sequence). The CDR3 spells CASSPGQGYQPQHF. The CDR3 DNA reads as TGTGCCAGCAGTCCCGGGCAGGGGTATCAGCCCCAGCATTTT.

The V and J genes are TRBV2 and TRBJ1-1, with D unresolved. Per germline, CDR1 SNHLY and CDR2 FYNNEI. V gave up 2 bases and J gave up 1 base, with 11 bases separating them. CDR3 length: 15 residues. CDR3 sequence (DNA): TGTGCCAGCAGTGAACTCGGCAGACAGAACACTGAAGCTTTCTTT. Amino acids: CASSELGRQNTEAFF.

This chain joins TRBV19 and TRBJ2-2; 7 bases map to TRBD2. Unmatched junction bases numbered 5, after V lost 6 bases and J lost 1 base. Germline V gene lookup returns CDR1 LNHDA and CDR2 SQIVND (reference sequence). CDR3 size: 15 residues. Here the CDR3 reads CASSTGGVNTGELFF. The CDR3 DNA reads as TGTGCCAGTAGCACGGGGGGAGTGAACACCGGGGAGCTGTTTTTT.

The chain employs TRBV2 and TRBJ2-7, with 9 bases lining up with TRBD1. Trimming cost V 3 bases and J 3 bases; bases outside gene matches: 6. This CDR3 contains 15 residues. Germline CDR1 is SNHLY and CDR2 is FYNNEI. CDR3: CASSEGGTGIYEQYF. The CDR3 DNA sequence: TGTGCCAGCAGTGAGGGTGGGACAGGGATCTACGAGCAGTACTTC.

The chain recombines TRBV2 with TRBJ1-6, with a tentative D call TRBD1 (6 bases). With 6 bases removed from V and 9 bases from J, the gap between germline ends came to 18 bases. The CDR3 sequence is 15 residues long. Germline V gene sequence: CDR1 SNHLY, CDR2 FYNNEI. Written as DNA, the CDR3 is TGTGCCAGCAGGGTGCAGACAGGAAGTCCTTCACCCCTCCACTTT. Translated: CASRVQTGSPSPLHF.

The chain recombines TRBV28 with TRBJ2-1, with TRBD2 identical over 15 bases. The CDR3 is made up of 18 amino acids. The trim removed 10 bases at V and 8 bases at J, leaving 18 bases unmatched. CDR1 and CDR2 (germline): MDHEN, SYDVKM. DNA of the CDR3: TGTGCCACGGGCCGTGGACTAGCGGGAGGGCCTTCGCCCGATGAGCAGTTCTTC. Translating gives CATGRGLAGGPSPDEQFF. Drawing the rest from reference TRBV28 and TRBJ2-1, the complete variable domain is DVKVTQSSRYLVKRTGEKVFLECVQDMDHENMFWYRQDPGLGLRLIYFSYDVKMKEKGDIPEGYSVSREKKERFSLILESASTNQTSMYLCATGRGLAGGPSPDEQFFGPGTRLTVL.

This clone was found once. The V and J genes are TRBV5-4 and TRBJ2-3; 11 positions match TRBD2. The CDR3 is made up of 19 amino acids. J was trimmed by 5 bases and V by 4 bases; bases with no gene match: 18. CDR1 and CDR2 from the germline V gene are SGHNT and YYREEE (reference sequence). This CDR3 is CASSKELAGDSGGQDTQYF. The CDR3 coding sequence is TGTGCCAGCAGCAAGGAACTAGCGGGAGATTCGGGGGGGCAAGATACGCAGTATTTT.

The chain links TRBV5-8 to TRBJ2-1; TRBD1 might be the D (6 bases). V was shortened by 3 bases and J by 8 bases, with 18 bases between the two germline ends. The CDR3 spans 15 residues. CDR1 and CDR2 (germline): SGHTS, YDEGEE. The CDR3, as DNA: TGTGCCAGCAGCTCTCTAACAGGGTTGTTCGATGAGCAGTTCTTC. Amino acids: CASSSLTGLFDEQFF. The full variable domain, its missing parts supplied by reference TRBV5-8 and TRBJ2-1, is EAGVTQSPTHLIKTRGQQATLRCSPISGHTSVYWYQQALGLGLQFLLWYDEGEERNRGNFPPRFSGRQFPNYSSELNVNALELEDSALYLCASSSLTGLFDEQFFGPGTRLTVL.

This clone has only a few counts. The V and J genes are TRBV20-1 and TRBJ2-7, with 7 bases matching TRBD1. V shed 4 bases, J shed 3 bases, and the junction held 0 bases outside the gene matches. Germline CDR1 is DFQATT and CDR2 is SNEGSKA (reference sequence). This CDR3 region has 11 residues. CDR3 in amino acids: CSANRGYEQYF. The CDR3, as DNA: TGCAGTGCTAACAGGGGCTACGAGCAGTACTTC.

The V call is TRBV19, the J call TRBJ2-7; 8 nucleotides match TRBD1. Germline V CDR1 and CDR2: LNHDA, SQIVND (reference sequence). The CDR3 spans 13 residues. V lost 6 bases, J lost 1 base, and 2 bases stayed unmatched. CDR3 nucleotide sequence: TGTGCCAGTAGGGACAGGGCATCCTACGAGCAGTACTTC. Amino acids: CASRDRASYEQYF.

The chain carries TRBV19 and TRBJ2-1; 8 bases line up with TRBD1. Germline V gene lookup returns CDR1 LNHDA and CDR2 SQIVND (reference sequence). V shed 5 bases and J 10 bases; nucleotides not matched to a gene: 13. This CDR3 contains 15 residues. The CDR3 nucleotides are TGTGCCAGTAGTCTCCGGGACAGGCTACGATGGGAGCAGTTCTTC. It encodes CASSLRDRLRWEQFF.

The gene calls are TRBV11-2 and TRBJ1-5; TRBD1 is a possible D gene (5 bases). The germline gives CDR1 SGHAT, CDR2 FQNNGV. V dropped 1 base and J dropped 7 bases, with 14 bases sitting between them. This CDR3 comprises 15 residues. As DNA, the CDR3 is TGTGCCAGCAGCTTAGCGGGGGAGATGAACCAGCCCCAGCATTTT. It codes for CASSLAGEMNQPQHF.

In nucleotides, the CDR3 is TGTGCCAGCAGCCAGGGAGCGGGGCCCAGGTTGGGGGATACGCAGTATTTT. It encodes CASSQGAGPRLGDTQYF. This chain uses TRBV4-2 with TRBJ2-3, with 7 bases lining up with TRBD2. The junction had 15 bases not matched to a gene; V was cut back by 3 bases and J by 6 bases. The CDR3 sequence is 17 residues long. CDR1 is LGHNA, CDR2 YNFKEQ, per germline.